This T cell receptor (beta chain) was documented in a study of molecular identifiers for immune sequencing clone quantification. The trim removed 2 bases at V and 1 base at J, leaving 2 bases unmatched. The CDR3 runs to 15 residues. Germline assignment: CDR1 MNHEY and CDR2 SVGAGI. TCRdb re-called the PCR reads through MiXCR, storing one row per CDR3 protein. The sample lists approximately 100,000 distinct CDR3 sequences, around 33% occurring once. The receptor's source is a human donor in good health. Some libraries in this study had Jurkat cell RNA spiked in. V gene TRBV6-5 combines with J gene TRBJ2-1; 7 bases match TRBD2. The sample comprised naive CD8+ T cells from blood, with Jurkat cell RNA spiked in. Sample subset: FACS-sorted CD8+CD4-CCR7+CD45RA+ naive T cells. CDR3 nucleotide sequence: TGTGCCAGCAGTTACGCGGGAGTATCCTACAATGAGCAGTTCTTC. Amino acids: CASSYAGVSYNEQFF.